This TCR beta chain was observed in a study of Ad26.COV2.S vaccination and SARS-CoV-2 variants. Method: immunoSEQ multiplex PCR; TCRdb's copy keeps in-frame clones and lacks some. The sample shows about 680,000 clones, around 92% of them seen only once. Trimming shortened V by 7 bases and J by 3 bases, and 13 bases separated the two germline ends. Germline lookup yields CDR1 SGHRS and CDR2 YFSETQ. This CDR3 has 13 amino acids. The treatment was: roughly 20 received Ad26.COV2.S at low or high dose, single or two shots; roughly 5 received placebo; per-sample allocation not given. Day 63 following the first vaccine or placebo injection was when the samples were taken.

This chain joins TRBV5-1 and TRBJ1-1; no firm D call. Source: peripheral blood, taken in a trial of Ad26.COV2.S vaccine versus placebo. The clonotype originates from a person aged 18 to 65 who received the Ad26.COV2.S COVID-19 vaccine or a placebo. The CDR3 spells CASARSLDTEAFF. The CDR3 DNA reads TGCGCCAGCGCGAGGTCCCTGGACACTGAAGCTTTCTTT.